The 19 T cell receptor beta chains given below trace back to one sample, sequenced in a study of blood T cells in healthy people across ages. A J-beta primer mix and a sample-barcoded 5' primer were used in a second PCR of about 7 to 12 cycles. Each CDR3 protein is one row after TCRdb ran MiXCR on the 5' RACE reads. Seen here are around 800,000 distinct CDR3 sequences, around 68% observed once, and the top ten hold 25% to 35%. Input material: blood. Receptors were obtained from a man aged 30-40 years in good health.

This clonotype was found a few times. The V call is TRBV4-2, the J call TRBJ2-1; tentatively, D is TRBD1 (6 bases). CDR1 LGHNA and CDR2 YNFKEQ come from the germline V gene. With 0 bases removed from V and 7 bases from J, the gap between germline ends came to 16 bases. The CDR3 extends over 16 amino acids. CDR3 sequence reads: CASSQESSGVANEQFF. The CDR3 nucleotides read TGTGCCAGCAGCCAAGAGAGCTCAGGGGTCGCTAATGAGCAGTTCTTC.

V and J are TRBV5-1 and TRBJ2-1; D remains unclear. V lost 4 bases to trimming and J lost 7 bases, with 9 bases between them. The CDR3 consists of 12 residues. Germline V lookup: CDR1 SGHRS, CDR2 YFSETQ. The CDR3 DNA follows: TGCGCCAGCAGCAAGAGTATAAATGAGCAGTTCTTC. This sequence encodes CASSKSINEQFF.

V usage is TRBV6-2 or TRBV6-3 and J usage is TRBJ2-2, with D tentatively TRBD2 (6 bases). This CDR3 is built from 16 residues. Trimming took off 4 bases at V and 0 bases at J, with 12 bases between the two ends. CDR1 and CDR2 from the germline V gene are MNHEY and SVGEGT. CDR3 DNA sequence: TGTGCCAGCAGTTCCATTCGACTAGCGAACACCGGGGAGCTGTTTTTT. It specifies CASSSIRLANTGELFF.

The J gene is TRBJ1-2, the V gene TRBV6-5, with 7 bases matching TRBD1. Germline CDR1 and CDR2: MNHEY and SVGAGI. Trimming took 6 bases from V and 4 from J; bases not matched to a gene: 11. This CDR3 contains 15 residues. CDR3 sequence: CASRSPGQTSYGYTF. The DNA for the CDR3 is TGTGCCAGCAGGTCACCGGGACAGACATCCTATGGCTACACCTTC.

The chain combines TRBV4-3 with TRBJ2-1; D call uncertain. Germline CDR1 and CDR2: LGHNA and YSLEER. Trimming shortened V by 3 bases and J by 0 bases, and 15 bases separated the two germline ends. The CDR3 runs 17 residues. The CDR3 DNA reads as TGCGCCAGCAGCCAGGGCGGACGGCTAAGCTCCTACAATGAGCAGTTCTTC. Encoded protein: CASSQGGRLSSYNEQFF.

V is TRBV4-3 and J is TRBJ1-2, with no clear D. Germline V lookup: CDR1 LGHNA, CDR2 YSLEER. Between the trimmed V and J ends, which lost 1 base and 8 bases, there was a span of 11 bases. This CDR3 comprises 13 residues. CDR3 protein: CASSQVGERGYTF. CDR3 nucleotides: TGCGCCAGCAGCCAAGTCGGGGAGCGCGGCTACACCTTC.

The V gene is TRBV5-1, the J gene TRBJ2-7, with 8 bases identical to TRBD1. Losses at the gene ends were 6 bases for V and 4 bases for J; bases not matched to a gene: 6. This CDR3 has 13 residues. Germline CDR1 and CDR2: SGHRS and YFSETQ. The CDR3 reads CASTYRTGYEQYF. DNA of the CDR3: TGCGCCAGCACCTACCGGACAGGGTACGAGCAGTACTTC.

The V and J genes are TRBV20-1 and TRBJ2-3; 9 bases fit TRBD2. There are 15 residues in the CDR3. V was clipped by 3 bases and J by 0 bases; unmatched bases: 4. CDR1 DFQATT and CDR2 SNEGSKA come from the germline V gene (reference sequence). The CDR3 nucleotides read TGCAGTGCTAGTGGCGGGGGGGCTAGCACAGATACGCAGTATTTT. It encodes CSASGGGASTDTQYF.

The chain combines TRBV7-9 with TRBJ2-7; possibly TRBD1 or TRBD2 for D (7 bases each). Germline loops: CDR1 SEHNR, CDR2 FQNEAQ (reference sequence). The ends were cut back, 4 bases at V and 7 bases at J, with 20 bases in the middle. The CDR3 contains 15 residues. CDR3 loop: CASSWGGTASVEQYF. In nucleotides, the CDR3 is TGTGCCAGCAGCTGGGGAGGGACAGCGTCTGTGGAGCAGTACTTC.

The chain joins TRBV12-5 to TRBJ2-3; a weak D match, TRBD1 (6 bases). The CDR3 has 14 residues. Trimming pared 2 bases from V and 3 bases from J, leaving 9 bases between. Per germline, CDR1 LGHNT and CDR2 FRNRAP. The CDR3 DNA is TGTGCTAGTGGTTTGAACAGGGTGACAGATACGCAGTATTTT. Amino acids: CASGLNRVTDTQYF.

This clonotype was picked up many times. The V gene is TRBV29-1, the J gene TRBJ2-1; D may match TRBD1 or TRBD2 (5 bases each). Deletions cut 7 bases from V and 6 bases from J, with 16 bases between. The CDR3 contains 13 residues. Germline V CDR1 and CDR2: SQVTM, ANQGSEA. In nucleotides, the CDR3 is TGCAGCGCCGCCGGGACGGGTAGCAATGAGCAGTTCTTC. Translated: CSAAGTGSNEQFF.

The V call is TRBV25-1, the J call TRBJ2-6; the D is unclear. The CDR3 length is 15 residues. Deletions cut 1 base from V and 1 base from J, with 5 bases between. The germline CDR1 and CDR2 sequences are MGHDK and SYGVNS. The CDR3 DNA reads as TGTGCCAGCAGTGAATGGGAATCTGGGGCCAACGTCCTGACTTTC. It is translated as CASSEWESGANVLTF. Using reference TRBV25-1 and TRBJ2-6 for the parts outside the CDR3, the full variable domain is EADIYQTPRYLVIGTGKKITLECSQTMGHDKMYWYQQDPGMELHLIHYSYGVNSTEKGDLSSESTVSRIRTEHFPLTLESARPSHTSQYLCASSEWESGANVLTFGAGSRLTVL.

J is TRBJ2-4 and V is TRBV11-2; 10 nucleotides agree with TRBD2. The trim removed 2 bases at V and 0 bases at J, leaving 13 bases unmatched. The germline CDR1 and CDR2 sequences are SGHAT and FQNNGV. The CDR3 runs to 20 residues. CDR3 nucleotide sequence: TGTGCCAGCAGCTTATCCCCCCTAGCGGGGGTGGAGGGAGCCAAAAACATTCAGTACTTC. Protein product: CASSLSPLAGVEGAKNIQYF.

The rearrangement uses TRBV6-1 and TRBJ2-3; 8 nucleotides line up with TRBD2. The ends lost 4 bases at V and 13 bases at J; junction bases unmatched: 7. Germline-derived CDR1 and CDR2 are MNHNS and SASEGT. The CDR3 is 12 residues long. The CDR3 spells CASSGPGTREYF. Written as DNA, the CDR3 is TGTGCCAGCAGTGGACCCGGGACTAGAGAGTATTTT.

CDR3 nucleotide sequence: TGTGCCAGCAGTGGGGGACAGGTCCAAGAGACCCAGTACTTC. It codes for CASSGGQVQETQYF. V gene TRBV6-1 combines with J gene TRBJ2-5; 8 positions agree with TRBD1. The J segment lost 1 base and the V segment lost 4 bases, leaving 2 bases of the junction unmatched. There are 14 residues in the CDR3. Germline-derived CDR1 and CDR2 are MNHNS and SASEGT.

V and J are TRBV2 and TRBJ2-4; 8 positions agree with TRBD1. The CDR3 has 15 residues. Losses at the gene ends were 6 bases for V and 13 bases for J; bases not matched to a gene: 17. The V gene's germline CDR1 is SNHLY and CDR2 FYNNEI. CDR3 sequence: CASSEGTGRIGGQYF. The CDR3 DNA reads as TGTGCCAGCAGCGAGGGGACAGGCAGAATTGGCGGGCAGTACTTC.

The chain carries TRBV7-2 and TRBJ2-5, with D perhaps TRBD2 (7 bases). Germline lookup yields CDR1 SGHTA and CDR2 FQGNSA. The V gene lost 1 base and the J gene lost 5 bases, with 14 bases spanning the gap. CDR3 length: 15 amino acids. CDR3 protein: CASSLVGGGRETQYF. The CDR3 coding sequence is TGTGCCAGCAGCTTAGTTGGGGGGGGGCGGGAGACCCAGTACTTC.

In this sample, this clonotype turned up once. CDR3: CSAAPSTDTQYF. The CDR3 nucleotides are TGCAGTGCCGCGCCGAGCACAGATACGCAGTATTTT. The chain couples TRBV20-1 to TRBJ2-3; D is unresolved. This CDR3 has 12 amino acids. The V end was cut by 6 bases, the J end by 0 bases, with 7 bases between. The V gene's germline CDR1 is DFQATT and CDR2 SNEGSKA (reference sequence).

Here the CDR3 reads CASSSTTGSRDEQYF. The CDR3 bases are TGTGCCAGCAGCAGTACTACAGGTAGTAGGGACGAGCAGTACTTC. The V and J genes are TRBV11-2 and TRBJ2-4, with D possibly matching TRBD1 (5 bases). The J call is in doubt because the DNA end fits TRBJ2-7 better. This CDR3 has 15 residues. Germline CDR1 and CDR2: SGHAT and FQNNGV.